Given below is one T cell receptor (beta chain) in context. With a J-beta primer mix and a sample-barcoded 5' primer, a second PCR ran about 7 to 12 cycles. TCRdb re-derived calls from the 5' RACE reads in MiXCR, one entry per CDR3 protein. The profile shows about 930,000 distinct CDR3 sequences, 29% of them singletons. These data belong to a study of blood T cells in healthy people across ages. This sample also belongs to another study, concerning T cells of mothers and their children.

Specimen: blood. The TCR was taken from a woman in her forties in good health.

CDR3 region: CASSPIAGTSDTQYF. The CDR3 coding sequence is TGTGCCAGCAGCCCGATAGCGGGGACGTCAGATACGCAGTATTTT. This sequence joins TRBV7-2 and TRBJ2-3; TRBD2 matches at 8 bases. Germline lookup yields CDR1 SGHTA and CDR2 FQGNSA. V lost 5 bases and J lost 4; bases outside the gene matches: 8. This CDR3 region has 15 residues.